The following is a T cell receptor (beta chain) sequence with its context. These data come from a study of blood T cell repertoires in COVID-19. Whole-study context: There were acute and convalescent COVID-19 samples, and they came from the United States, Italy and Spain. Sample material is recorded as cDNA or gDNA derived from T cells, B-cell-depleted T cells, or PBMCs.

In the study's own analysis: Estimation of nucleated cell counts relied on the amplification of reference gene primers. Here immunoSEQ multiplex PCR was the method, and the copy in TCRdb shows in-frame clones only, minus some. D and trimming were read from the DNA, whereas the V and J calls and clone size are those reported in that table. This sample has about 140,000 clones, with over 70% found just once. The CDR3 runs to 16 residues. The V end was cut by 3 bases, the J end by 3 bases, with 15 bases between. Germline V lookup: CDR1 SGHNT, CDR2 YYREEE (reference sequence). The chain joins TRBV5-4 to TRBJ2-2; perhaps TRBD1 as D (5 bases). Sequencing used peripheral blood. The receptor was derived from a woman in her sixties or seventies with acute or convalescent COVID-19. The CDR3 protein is CASSSELTAYTGELFF. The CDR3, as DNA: TGTGCCAGCAGCTCGGAGTTGACAGCATACACCGGGGAGCTGTTTTTT.